These 8 T cell receptor beta chains were all obtained from the same sample, sequenced in a study of blood T cell repertoires in COVID-19. Here immunoSEQ multiplex PCR was the method, and the copy in TCRdb shows in-frame clones only, minus some. The data contain over 150,000 clones, 75% to 90% of them singletons. Material: peripheral blood. The receptor source for this set is a man aged 25 to 40 with acute or convalescent COVID-19.

The table lists this clone with a count of one. V usage is TRBV5-1 and J usage is TRBJ2-5, with TRBD2 matching 9 bases. Trimming at V came to 4 bases and at J to 1 base, leaving 14 bases not matched to a gene. The CDR3 covers 18 residues. Per germline, CDR1 SGHRS and CDR2 YFSETQ. The CDR3 nucleotides read TGCGCCAGCAGCCATGGGGCGGGGAAGCGGGGGGCCCAAGAGACCCAGTACTTC. Amino acid sequence: CASSHGAGKRGAQETQYF.

The chain joins TRBV28 to TRBJ2-7; 8 nucleotides match TRBD1. The length of the CDR3 is 18 residues. Germline assignment: CDR1 MDHEN and CDR2 SYDVKM. V dropped 0 bases and J dropped 2; count of bases not matched to a gene: 12. The CDR3: CASSLWGGGQGAPYEQYF. In nucleotides, the CDR3 is TGTGCCAGCAGTTTATGGGGTGGCGGGCAGGGGGCTCCCTACGAGCAGTACTTC.

This chain joins TRBV18 and TRBJ1-2, with TRBD1 matching over 7 bases. This CDR3 region has 15 residues. Per germline, CDR1 KGHSH and CDR2 LQKENI. J lost 0 bases, V lost 4 bases, and 5 bases had no gene match. CDR3 loop: CASSHGQDTNYGYTF. As DNA, the CDR3 is TGTGCCAGCTCACATGGACAGGATACTAACTATGGCTACACCTTC.

The chain recombines TRBV12-3 or TRBV12-4 with TRBJ2-1; D is possibly TRBD2 (5 bases). The V end was cut by 3 bases, the J end by 7 bases, with 7 bases between. There are 12 residues in the CDR3. CDR3 DNA sequence: TGTGCCAGCAGTTTTTCGGGAAATGAGCAGTTCTTC. Protein sequence: CASSFSGNEQFF.

About this clone itself: Germline and junction disagree at one end, which may indicate a read error. The chain uses TRBV4-1 and TRBJ2-1, with 11 bases lining up with TRBD2. CDR3 size: 18 residues. Germline V gene lookup returns CDR1 MGHRA and CDR2 YSYEKL. CDR3 in amino acids: CASSPLYLSGGAYDEQFF. CDR3 in DNA: TGCGCCAGCAGCCCGCTTTATCTTAGCGGGGGGGCCTACGATGAGCAGTTCTTC.

V usage is TRBV10-1 and J usage is TRBJ2-1; possible D gene TRBD2, 7 bases. V was shortened by 3 bases and J by 5 bases, with 17 bases between the two germline ends. CDR3 length: 16 residues. CDR1 WNHNN and CDR2 SYGVQD come from the germline V gene (reference sequence). The CDR3 sequence: CASSDHNGGPHNEQFF. In DNA form, the CDR3 reads TGCGCCAGCAGTGATCATAACGGGGGGCCGCACAATGAGCAGTTCTTC.

The V gene is TRBV27, the J gene TRBJ2-3; 14 bases map to TRBD2. In germline, CDR1 is MNHEY, CDR2 SMNVEV (reference sequence). With V trimmed by 2 bases and J by 2 bases, 6 bases remained unmatched. The CDR3 spans 18 residues. The CDR3: CASSLTGLAGGATDTQYF. CDR3 DNA: TGTGCCAGCAGTTTAACTGGACTAGCGGGGGGTGCCACAGATACGCAGTATTTT.

The gene calls are TRBV6-5 and TRBJ1-6; 8 positions agree with TRBD1. The CDR3 runs 14 residues. V gave up 5 bases and J gave up 7 bases; unmatched junction bases: 4. CDR1 and CDR2 from the germline V gene are MNHEY and SVGAGI. The CDR3 here is CASSRDRPNSPLHF. DNA of the CDR3: TGTGCCAGCAGTAGGGACAGGCCGAATTCACCCCTCCACTTT.